This TCR beta chain is from a study of T cells expressing NK-cell markers. For this clonotype: The antigen is not known.

Notes on the study in general: It was still unclear whether expanded NKG2C+ T cell clones were HCMV specific. The CD3+CD56-NKG2C+ fraction of a few donors was also led by these clonotypes.

It was by 5'RACE template switching with UMIs that TCR beta cDNA was made. One entry per CDR3 protein, without DNA, is what TCRdb gives after re-calling the 5' RACE reads. The sample data list hundreds of thousands of distinct CDR3 sequences. The origin of this receptor is a woman between 18 and 70 years old in good health. Specimen: blood T cells: a sorted CD56 or NKG2C T cell subset, CD4+ or CD8+ T cells, or bulk PBMC T cells (not recorded which).

CDR3: CASSLGTSVETQYF. The chain is built from TRBV12-3 or TRBV12-4 and TRBJ2-5; lacking DNA, the TRBD2 call made by TCRdb goes unchecked. The CDR3 is made up of 14 amino acids.